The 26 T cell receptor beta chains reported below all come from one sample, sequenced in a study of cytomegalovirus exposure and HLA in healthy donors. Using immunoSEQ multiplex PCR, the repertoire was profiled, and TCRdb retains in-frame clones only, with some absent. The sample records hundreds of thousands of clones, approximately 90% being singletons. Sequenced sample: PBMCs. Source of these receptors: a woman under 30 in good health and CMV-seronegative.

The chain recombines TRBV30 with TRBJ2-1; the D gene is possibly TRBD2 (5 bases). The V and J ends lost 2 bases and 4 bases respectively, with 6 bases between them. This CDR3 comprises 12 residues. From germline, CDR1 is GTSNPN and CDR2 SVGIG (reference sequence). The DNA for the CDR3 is TGTGCCTGGAGTACGGGATACAATGAGCAGTTCTTC. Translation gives CAWSTGYNEQFF.

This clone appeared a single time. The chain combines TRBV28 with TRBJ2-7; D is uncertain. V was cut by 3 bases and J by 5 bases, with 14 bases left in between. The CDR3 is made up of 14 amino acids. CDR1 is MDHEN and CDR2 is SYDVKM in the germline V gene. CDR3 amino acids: CASSFSVLRDEQYF. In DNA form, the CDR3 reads TGTGCCAGCAGTTTTTCTGTACTACGGGACGAGCAGTACTTC. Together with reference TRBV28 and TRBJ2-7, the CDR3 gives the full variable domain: DVKVTQSSRYLVKRTGEKVFLECVQDMDHENMFWYRQDPGLGLRLIYFSYDVKMKEKGDIPEGYSVSREKKERFSLILESASTNQTSMYLCASSFSVLRDEQYFGPGTRLTVT.

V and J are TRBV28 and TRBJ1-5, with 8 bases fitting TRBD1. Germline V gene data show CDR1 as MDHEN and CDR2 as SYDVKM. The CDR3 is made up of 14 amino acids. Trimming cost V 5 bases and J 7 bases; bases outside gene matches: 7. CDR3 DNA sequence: TGTGCCAGCAGTATTACAGGGGGATCCCAGCCCCAGCATTTT. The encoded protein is CASSITGGSQPQHF.

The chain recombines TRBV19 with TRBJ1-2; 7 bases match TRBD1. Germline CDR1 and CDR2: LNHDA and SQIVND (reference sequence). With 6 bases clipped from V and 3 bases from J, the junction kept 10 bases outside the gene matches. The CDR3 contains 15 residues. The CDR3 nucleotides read TGTGCCAGTAGCCGGATGACAGGGACGTACTATGGCTACACCTTC. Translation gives CASSRMTGTYYGYTF.

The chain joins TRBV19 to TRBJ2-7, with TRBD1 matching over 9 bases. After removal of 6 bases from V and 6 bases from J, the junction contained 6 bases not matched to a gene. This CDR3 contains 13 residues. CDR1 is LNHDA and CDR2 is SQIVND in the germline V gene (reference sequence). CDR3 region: CASSGTGSSEQYF. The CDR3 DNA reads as TGTGCCAGTAGCGGGACAGGGAGCTCCGAGCAGTACTTC.

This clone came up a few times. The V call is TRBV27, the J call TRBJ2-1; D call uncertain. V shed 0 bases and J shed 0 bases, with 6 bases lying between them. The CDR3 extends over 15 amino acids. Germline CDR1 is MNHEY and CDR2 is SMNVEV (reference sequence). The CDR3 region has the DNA TGTGCCAGCAGTTTATCCGCTAGCTCCTACAATGAGCAGTTCTTC. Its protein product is CASSLSASSYNEQFF.

The CDR3 bases are TGCGCCAGCAGCCAGTGGGGACTAGCGGGAGACGAGCAGTACTTC. Its translation: CASSQWGLAGDEQYF. J is TRBJ2-7 and V is TRBV4-1, with 14 bases identical to TRBD2. The CDR3 contains 15 residues. From germline, CDR1 is MGHRA and CDR2 YSYEKL. The J segment lost 5 bases and the V segment lost 3 bases, leaving 3 bases of the junction unmatched.

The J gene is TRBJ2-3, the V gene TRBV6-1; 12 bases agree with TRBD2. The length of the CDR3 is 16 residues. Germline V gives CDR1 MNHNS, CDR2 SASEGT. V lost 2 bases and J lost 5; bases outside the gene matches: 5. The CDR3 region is CASSEPSGRGLDTQYF. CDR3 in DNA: TGTGCCAGCAGTGAACCTAGCGGGAGGGGTTTAGATACGCAGTATTTT.

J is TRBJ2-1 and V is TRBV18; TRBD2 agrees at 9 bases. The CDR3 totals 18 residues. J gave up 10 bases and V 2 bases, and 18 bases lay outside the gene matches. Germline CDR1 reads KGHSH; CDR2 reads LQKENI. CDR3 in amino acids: CASSPGNPGGRVAGEQFF. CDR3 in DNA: TGTGCCAGCTCACCAGGAAATCCGGGCGGGAGGGTAGCGGGCGAGCAGTTCTTC.

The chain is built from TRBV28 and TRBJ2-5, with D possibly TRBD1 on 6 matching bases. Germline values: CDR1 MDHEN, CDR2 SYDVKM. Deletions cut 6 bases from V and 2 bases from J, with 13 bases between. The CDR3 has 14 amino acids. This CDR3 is CASRIGGIQETQYF. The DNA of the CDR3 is TGTGCCAGCAGGATAGGGGGAATACAAGAGACCCAGTACTTC.

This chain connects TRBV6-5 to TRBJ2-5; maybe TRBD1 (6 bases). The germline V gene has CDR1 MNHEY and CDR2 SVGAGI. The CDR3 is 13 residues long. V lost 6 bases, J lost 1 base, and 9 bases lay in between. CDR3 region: CASRKDSQETQYF. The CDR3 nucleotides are TGTGCCAGCAGAAAGGACAGCCAAGAGACCCAGTACTTC.

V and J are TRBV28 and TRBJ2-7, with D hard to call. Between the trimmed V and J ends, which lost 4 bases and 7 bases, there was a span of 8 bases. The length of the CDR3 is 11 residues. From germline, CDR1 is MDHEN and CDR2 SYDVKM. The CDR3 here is CASSSGLEQYF. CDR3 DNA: TGTGCCAGCAGTTCAGGCTTAGAGCAGTACTTC.

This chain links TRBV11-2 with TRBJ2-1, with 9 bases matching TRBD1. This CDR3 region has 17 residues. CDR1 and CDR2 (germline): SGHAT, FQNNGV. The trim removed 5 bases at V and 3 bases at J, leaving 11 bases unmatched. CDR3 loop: CASSIPYRGQIYNEQFF. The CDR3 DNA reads TGTGCCAGCAGCATACCCTACAGGGGGCAAATCTACAATGAGCAGTTCTTC. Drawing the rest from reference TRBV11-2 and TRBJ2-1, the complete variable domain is EAGVAQSPRYKIIEKRQSVAFWCNPISGHATLYWYQQILGQGPKLLIQFQNNGVVDDSQLPKDRFSAERLKGVDSTLKIQPAKLEDSAVYLCASSIPYRGQIYNEQFFGPGTRLTVL.

The CDR3 reads CASGLAANTGELFF. The CDR3, as DNA: TGTGCTAGTGGACTAGCGGCGAACACCGGGGAGCTGTTTTTT. The V gene is TRBV12-5, the J gene TRBJ2-2; 8 bases agree with TRBD2. This CDR3 is built from 14 residues. From germline, CDR1 is LGHNT and CDR2 FRNRAP. Trimming cost V 6 bases and J 0 bases; bases outside gene matches: 0.

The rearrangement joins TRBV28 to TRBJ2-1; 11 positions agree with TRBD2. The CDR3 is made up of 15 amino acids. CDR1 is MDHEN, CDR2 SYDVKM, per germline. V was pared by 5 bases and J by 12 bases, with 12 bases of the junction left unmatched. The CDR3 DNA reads TGTGCCAGCAGTCCCGGTGGACTAGCGGGCCAAGGGCAGTTCTTC. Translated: CASSPGGLAGQGQFF.

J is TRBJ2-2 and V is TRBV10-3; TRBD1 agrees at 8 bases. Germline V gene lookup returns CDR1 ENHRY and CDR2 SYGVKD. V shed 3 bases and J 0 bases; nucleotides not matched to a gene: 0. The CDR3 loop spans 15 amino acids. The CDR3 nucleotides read TGTGCCATCAGTGACAGGGGGCCGAACACCGGGGAGCTGTTTTTT. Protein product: CAISDRGPNTGELFF.

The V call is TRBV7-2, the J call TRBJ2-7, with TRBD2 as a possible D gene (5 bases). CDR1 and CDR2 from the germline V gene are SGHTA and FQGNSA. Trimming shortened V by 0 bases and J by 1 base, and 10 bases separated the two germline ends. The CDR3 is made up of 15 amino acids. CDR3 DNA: TGTGCCAGCAGCTTAGCAGAGGGATCGTCCTACGAGCAGTACTTC. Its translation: CASSLAEGSSYEQYF.

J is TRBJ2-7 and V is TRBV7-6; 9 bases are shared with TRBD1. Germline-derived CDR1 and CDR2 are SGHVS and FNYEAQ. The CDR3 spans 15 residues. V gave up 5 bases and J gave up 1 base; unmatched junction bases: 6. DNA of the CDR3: TGTGCCAGCAGCCCGAAGACAGGGGGTTCCTACGAGCAGTACTTC. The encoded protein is CASSPKTGGSYEQYF.

CDR3 nucleotide sequence: TGTGCCAGCAGCGTAGCGGGAGGGCCCTCCAATGAGCAGTTCTTC. Protein: CASSVAGGPSNEQFF. The chain combines TRBV9 with TRBJ2-1; 8 bases align to TRBD2. There are 15 residues in the CDR3. The trim removed 0 bases at V and 6 bases at J, leaving 5 bases unmatched. The germline V gene has CDR1 SGDLS and CDR2 YYNGEE.

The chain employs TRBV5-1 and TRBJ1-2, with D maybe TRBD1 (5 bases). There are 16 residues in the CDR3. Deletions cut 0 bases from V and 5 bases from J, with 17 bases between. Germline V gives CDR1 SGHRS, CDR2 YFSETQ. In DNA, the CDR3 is TGCGCCAGCAGCTTGGAGGGCCGGGGGACGCCGTATGGCTACACCTTC. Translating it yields CASSLEGRGTPYGYTF. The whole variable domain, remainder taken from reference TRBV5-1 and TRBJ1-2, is KAGVTQTPRYLIKTRGQQVTLSCSPISGHRSVSWYQQTPGQGLQFLFEYFSETQRNKGNFPGRFSGRQFSNSRSEMNVSTLELGDSALYLCASSLEGRGTPYGYTFGSGTRLTVV.

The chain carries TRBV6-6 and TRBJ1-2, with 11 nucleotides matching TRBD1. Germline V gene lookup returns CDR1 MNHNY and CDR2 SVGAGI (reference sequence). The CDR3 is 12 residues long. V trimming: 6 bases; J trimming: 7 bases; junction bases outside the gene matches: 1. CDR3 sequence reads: CASSGTGGGYTF. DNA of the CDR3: TGTGCCAGCAGCGGGACAGGGGGTGGCTACACCTTC.

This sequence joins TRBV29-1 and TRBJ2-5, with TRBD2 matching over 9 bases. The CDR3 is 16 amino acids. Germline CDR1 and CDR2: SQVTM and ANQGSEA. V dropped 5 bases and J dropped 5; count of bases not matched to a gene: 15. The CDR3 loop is CSVLGFLREGLETQYF. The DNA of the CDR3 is TGCAGCGTTTTAGGCTTTTTGCGGGAGGGCCTGGAGACCCAGTACTTC.

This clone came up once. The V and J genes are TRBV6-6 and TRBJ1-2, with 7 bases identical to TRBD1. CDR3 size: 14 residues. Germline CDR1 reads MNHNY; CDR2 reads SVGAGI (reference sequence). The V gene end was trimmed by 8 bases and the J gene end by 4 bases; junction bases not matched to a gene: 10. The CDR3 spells CASFGGQAFYGYTF. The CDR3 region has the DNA TGTGCCAGCTTCGGAGGACAGGCTTTCTATGGCTACACCTTC.

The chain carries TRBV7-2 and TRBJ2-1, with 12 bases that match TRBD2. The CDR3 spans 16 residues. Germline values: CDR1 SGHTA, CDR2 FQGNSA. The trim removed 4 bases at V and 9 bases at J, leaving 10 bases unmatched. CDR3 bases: TGTGCCAGCAGCTCCTTACCTAGCGGGAGGGCCGCTGAGCAGTTCTTC. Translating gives CASSSLPSGRAAEQFF.

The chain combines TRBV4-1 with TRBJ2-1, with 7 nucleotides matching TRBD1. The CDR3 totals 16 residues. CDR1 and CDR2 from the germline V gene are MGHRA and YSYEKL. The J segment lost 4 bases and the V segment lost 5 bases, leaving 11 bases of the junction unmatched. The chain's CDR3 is CASSYRSAGGYNEQFF. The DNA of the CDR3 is TGCGCCAGCAGCTACAGATCGGCAGGGGGATACAATGAGCAGTTCTTC.

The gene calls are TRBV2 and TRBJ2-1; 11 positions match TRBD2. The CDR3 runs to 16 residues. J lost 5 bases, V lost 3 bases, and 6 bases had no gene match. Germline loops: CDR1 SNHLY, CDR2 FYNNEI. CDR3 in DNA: TGTGCCAGCAGTGAGGGACTAGCGGCTTACCACAATGAGCAGTTCTTC. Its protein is CASSEGLAAYHNEQFF.